The next 6 T cell receptor beta chains were all read from a single sample in a study of technical replicates of blood from four donors. TCRdb's copy holds only in-frame clones and misses some; the assay was immunoSEQ multiplex PCR. The sample consists of tens of thousands of clones, around nine tenths of them appearing once. The sequenced material came from PBMCs. Receptors were obtained from a human donor in good health. Some clones in this sample may be carry-over from other donors' samples.

This clone was counted once. The chain has TRBV5-6 and TRBJ2-1; a possible D gene is TRBD2 (6 bases). Trimming took off 10 bases at V and 0 bases at J, with 14 bases between the two ends. Germline lookup yields CDR1 SGHDT and CDR2 YYEEEE. The CDR3 totals 14 residues. CDR3 bases: TGTGCCGGAGCGGGCAAAACCTCCTACAATGAGCAGTTCTTC. Translation: CAGAGKTSYNEQFF.

This sequence joins TRBV5-1 and TRBJ2-3; TRBD1 aligns across 9 bases. J gave up 0 bases and V 0 bases, and 2 bases lay outside the gene matches. Germline V gene sequence: CDR1 SGHRS, CDR2 YFSETQ. The CDR3 loop spans 16 amino acids. CDR3 sequence: CASSLGGTGSTDTQYF. Here the CDR3 DNA reads TGCGCCAGCAGCTTGGGTGGGACAGGGAGCACAGATACGCAGTATTTT.

The chain is built from TRBV13 and TRBJ2-7; 7 bases line up with TRBD2. The CDR3 runs to 14 residues. Germline V gene sequence: CDR1 PRHDT, CDR2 FYEKMQ (reference sequence). V shed 3 bases and J 2 bases; nucleotides not matched to a gene: 4. In nucleotides, the CDR3 is TGTGCCAGCAGCTTCCAGCGGGAAGCCTACGAGCAGTACTTC. This codes for CASSFQREAYEQYF.

The chain is built from TRBV7-9 and TRBJ2-1, with 9 bases aligning to TRBD2. The ends lost 1 base at V and 6 bases at J; junction bases unmatched: 4. This CDR3 comprises 15 residues. The germline V gene has CDR1 SEHNR and CDR2 FQNEAQ (reference sequence). Here the CDR3 reads CASSLVAGDPNEQFF. CDR3 bases: TGTGCCAGCAGCTTAGTAGCGGGGGACCCCAATGAGCAGTTCTTC.

V is TRBV6-5 and J is TRBJ2-7; 7 bases agree with TRBD2. Germline V CDR1 and CDR2: MNHEY, SVGAGI. Trimming removed 9 bases from V and 2 bases from J; junction bases left unmatched: 1. The CDR3 extends over 11 amino acids. The CDR3: CARGLPYEQYF. The CDR3 coding sequence is TGTGCCAGGGGACTACCCTACGAGCAGTACTTC.

This chain uses TRBV7-8 with TRBJ1-1; 7 positions match TRBD1. The CDR3 totals 16 residues. Unmatched junction bases numbered 14, after V lost 4 bases and J lost 6 bases. Looked up from germline, CDR1 is SGHVS and CDR2 is FQNEAQ. The CDR3 sequence is CASSSIKDRASAEAFF. The DNA of the CDR3 is TGTGCCAGCAGCTCAATTAAAGACAGGGCAAGTGCTGAAGCTTTCTTT.